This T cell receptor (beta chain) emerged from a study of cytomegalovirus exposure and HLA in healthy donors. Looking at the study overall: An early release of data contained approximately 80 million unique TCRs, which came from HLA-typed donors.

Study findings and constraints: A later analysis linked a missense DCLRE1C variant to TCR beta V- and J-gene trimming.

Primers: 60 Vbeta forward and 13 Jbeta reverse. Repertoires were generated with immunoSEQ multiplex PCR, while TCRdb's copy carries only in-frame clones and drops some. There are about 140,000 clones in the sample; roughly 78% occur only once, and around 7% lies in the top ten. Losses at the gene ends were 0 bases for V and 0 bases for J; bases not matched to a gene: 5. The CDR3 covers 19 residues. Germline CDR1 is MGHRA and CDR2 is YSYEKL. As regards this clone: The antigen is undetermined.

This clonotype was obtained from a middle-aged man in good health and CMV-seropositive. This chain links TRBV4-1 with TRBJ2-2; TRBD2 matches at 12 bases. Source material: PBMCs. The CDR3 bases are TGCGCCAGCAGCCAAGATCGCAGGACTAGCGGGACGAACACCGGGGAGCTGTTTTTT. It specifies CASSQDRRTSGTNTGELFF.